This T cell receptor beta chain was identified during a study of CXCR3-negative and CXCR3-positive naive CD8 T cells. CD45RO-CCR7+CD27+CD95- cells counted as naive CD8+ T cells. 5' RACE that incorporated UMI labels was used to prepare the TRB cDNA libraries. From the 5' RACE reads, TCRdb lists one entry per CDR3 protein and no DNA. This listing includes under 110,000 distinct CDR3 sequences. Concerning this clonotype: Its antigen is unknown.

Study-wide findings and caveats: The naive subsets expressed comparable surface CD5, and the authors inferred TCR strength from TRB CDR3 properties. Naive cells with CXCR3 showed TRB CDR3s that were more hydrophobic than those in CXCR3-negative naive cells. Both naive subsets showed comparably high diversity, and memory CD8+ cells showed much lower diversity.

The CDR3 covers 14 residues. Germline lookup yields CDR1 SQVTM and CDR2 ANQGSEA. The chain recombines TRBV29-1 with TRBJ2-6. This TCR was recovered from a human donor in good health. Some clones in this sample may be carry-over from other donors' samples. Sequenced sample: naive CXCR3+ CD8+ T cells from blood. Documented subset: CD45RO-CCR7+CD27+CD95- naive CD8+ T cells expressing CXCR3 (TNR3+). The CDR3 loop reads CSVVGLSGANVLTF. The whole variable domain, filled in from reference TRBV29-1 and TRBJ2-6, reads SAVISQKPSRDICQRGTSLTIQCQVDSQVTMMFWYRQQPGQSLTLIATANQGSEATYESGFVIDKFPISRPNLTFSTLTVSNMSPEDSSIYLCSVVGLSGANVLTFGAGSRLTVL.